The next 5 T cell receptor beta chains were all read from a single sample in a study of early T cells in non-severe SARS-CoV-2 infection. TCRdb redid the calling of the 5' RACE reads with MiXCR, one entry per CDR3 protein. The repertoire holds around 46,000 distinct CDR3 sequences, with under 14% as singletons. Source material: whole blood. The receptors originated from an adult who was a healthcare worker with PCR-confirmed SARS-CoV-2 infection or an uninfected control (not recorded which).

This clonotype was recorded many times. The rearrangement uses TRBV25-1 and TRBJ2-7, with 7 bases identical to TRBD2. V was pared by 4 bases and J by 4 bases, with 4 bases of the junction left unmatched. Germline CDR1 is MGHDK and CDR2 is SYGVNS. The CDR3 runs to 13 residues. CDR3 sequence: CASSVAGAYEQYF. CDR3 in DNA: TGTGCCAGCAGTGTCGCGGGAGCTTACGAGCAGTACTTC.

This clonotype was counted ten times or more. The chain joins TRBV29-1 to TRBJ2-1, with a weak D call TRBD2 (6 bases). V shed 5 bases and J shed 10 bases, with 18 bases lying between them. Germline lookup yields CDR1 SQVTM and CDR2 ANQGSEA. The CDR3 is made up of 13 amino acids. The CDR3 DNA is TGCAGCGTTTTCGTTATTAGCGGATGGGAGCAGTTCTTC. Amino acid sequence: CSVFVISGWEQFF.

The rearrangement links TRBV29-1 to TRBJ1-1; tentative D call: TRBD1 (5 bases). V shed 6 bases and J shed 5 bases, with 16 bases lying between them. CDR3 size: 13 residues. Looked up from germline, CDR1 is SQVTM and CDR2 is ANQGSEA. This CDR3 is CSVGGRDGTEAFF. The CDR3 coding sequence is TGCAGCGTCGGGGGAAGGGATGGAACTGAAGCTTTCTTT. The full variable domain, its missing parts supplied by reference TRBV29-1 and TRBJ1-1, is SAVISQKPSRDICQRGTSLTIQCQVDSQVTMMFWYRQQPGQSLTLIATANQGSEATYESGFVIDKFPISRPNLTFSTLTVSNMSPEDSSIYLCSVGGRDGTEAFFGQGTRLTVV.

There are a few counts of this clonotype. J is TRBJ2-3 and V is TRBV6-2 or TRBV6-3; 7 bases agree with TRBD2. V gave up 2 bases and J gave up 2 bases; unmatched junction bases: 4. The CDR3 contains 15 residues. Germline V lookup: CDR1 MNHEY, CDR2 SVGEGT. The CDR3 loop is CASSYRAGNTDTQYF. In DNA form, the CDR3 reads TGTGCCAGCAGTTACAGAGCGGGGAACACAGATACGCAGTATTTT.

Many counts were recorded for this clonotype. This rearrangement joins TRBV5-6 to TRBJ2-1, with 10 bases aligning to TRBD2. The ends lost 0 bases at V and 10 bases at J; junction bases unmatched: 10. The V gene's germline CDR1 is SGHDT and CDR2 YYEEEE. CDR3 size: 16 residues. This CDR3 is CASSLAVGLAGDEQFF. The DNA of the CDR3 is TGTGCCAGCAGCTTGGCCGTTGGGCTAGCGGGGGACGAGCAGTTCTTC. Together with reference TRBV5-6 and TRBJ2-1, the CDR3 gives the full variable domain: DAGVTQSPTHLIKTRGQQVTLRCSPKSGHDTVSWYQQALGQGPQFIFQYYEEEERQRGNFPDRFSGHQFPNYSSELNVNALLLGDSALYLCASSLAVGLAGDEQFFGPGTRLTVL.